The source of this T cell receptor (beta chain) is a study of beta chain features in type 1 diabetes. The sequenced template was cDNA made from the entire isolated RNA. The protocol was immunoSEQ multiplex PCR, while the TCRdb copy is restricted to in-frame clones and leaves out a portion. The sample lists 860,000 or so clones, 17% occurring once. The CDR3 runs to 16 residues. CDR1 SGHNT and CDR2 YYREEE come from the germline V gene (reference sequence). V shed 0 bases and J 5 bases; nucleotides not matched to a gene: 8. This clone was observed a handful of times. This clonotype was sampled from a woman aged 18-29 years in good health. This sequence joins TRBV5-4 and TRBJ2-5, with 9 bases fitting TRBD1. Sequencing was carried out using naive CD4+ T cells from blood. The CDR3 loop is CASSLGIGQGKETQYF. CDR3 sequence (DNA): TGTGCCAGCAGCTTGGGTATTGGACAGGGGAAGGAGACCCAGTACTTC.